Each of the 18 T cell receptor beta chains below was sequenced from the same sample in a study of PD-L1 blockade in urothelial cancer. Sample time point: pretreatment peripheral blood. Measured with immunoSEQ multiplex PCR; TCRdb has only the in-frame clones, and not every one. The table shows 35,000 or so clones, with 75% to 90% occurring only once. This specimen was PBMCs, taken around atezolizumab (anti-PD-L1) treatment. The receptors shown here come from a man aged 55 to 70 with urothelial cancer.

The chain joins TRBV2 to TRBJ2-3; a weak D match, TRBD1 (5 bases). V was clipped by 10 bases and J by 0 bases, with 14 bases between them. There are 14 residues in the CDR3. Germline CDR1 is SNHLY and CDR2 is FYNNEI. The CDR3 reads CATSRQISTDTQYF. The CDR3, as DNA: TGTGCCACCTCCCGACAGATTAGCACAGATACGCAGTATTTT.

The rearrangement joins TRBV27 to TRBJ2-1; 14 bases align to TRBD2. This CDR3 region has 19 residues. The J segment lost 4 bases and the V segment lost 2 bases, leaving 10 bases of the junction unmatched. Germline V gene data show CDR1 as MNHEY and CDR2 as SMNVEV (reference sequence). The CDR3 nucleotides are TGTGCCAGCAGTTTAGTCCCGGGACTAGCGGGAGAGGGTTACAATGAGCAGTTCTTC. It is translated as CASSLVPGLAGEGYNEQFF.

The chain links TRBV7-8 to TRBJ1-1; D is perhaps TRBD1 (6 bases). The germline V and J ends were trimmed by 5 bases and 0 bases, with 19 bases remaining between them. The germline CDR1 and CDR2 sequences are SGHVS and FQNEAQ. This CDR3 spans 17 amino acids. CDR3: CASSLDVQGTLNTEAFF. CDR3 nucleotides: TGTGCCAGCAGCCTAGACGTACAGGGAACCCTGAACACTGAAGCTTTCTTT.

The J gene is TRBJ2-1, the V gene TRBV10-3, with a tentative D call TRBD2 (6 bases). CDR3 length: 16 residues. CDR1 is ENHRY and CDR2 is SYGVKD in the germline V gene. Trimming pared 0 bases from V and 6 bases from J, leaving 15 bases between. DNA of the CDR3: TGTGCCATCAGTGAGTCGAAGGTCGGAGGGATCAATGAGCAGTTCTTC. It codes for CAISESKVGGINEQFF.

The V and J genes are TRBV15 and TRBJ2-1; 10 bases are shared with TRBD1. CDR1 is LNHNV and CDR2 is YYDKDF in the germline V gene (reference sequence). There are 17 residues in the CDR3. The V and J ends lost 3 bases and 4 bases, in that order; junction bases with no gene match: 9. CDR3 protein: CATSRGSPGQGYNEQFF. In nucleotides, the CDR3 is TGTGCCACCAGCAGGGGGTCACCGGGACAGGGGTACAATGAGCAGTTCTTC.

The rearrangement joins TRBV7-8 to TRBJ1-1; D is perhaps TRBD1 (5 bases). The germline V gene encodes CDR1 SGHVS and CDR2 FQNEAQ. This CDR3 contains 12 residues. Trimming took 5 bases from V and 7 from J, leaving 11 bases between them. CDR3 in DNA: TGTGCCAGCAGCGCCTCAGGGCGTGAAGCTTTCTTT. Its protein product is CASSASGREAFF.

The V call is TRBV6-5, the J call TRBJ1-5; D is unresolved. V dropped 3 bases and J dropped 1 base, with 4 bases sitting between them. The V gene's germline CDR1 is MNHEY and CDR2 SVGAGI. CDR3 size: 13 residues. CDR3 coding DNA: TGTGCCAGCAGTTATCAAAGCAATCAGCCCCAGCATTTT. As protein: CASSYQSNQPQHF.

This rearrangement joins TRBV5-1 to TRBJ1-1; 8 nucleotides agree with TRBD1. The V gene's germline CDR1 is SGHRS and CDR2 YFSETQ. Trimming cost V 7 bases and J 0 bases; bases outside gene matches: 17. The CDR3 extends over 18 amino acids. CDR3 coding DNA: TGCGCCAGCCCCCCAGGGGGCCCCAGGGGCATCATGAACACTGAAGCTTTCTTT. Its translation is CASPPGGPRGIMNTEAFF.

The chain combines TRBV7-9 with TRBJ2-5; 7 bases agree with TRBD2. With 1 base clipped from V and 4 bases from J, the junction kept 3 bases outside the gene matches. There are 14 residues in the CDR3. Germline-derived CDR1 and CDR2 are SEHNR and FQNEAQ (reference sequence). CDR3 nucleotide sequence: TGTGCCAGCAGCTTAGGCGGGAGTGCAGAGACCCAGTACTTC. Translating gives CASSLGGSAETQYF.

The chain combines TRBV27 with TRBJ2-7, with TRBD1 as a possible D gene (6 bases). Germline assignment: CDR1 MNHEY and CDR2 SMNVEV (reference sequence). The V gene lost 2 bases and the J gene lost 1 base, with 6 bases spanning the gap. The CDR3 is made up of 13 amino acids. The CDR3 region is CASSLRGSYEQYF. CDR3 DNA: TGTGCCAGCAGTTTAAGGGGGTCCTACGAGCAGTACTTC.

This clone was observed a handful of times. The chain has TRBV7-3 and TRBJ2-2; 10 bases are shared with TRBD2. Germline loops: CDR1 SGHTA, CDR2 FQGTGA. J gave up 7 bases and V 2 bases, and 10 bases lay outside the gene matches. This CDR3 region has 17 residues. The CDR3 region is CASSLGASGSGIGELFF. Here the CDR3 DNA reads TGTGCCAGCAGCTTAGGGGCTAGCGGGAGCGGAATCGGGGAGCTGTTTTTT.

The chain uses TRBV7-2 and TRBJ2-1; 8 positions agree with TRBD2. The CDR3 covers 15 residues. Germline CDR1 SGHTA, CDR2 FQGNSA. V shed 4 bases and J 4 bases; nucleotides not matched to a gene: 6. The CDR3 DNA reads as TGTGCCAGCAGCTCAGCGGGAGTATCATACAATGAGCAGTTCTTC. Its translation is CASSSAGVSYNEQFF. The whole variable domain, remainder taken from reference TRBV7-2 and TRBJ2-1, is GAGVSQSPSNKVTEKGKDVELRCDPISGHTALYWYRQSLGQGLEFLIYFQGNSAPDKSGLPSDRFSAERTGGSVSTLTIQRTQQEDSAVYLCASSSAGVSYNEQFFGPGTRLTVL.

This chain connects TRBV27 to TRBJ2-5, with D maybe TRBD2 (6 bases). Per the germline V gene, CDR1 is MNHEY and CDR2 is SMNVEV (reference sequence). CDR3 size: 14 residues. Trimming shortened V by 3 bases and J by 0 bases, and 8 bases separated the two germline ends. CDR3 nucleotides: TGTGCCAGCAGTTTTACGGGAGACCAAGAGACCCAGTACTTC. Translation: CASSFTGDQETQYF.

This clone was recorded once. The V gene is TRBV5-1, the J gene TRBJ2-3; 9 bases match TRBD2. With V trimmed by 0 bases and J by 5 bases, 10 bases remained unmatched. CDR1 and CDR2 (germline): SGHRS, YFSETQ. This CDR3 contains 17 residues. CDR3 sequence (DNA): TGCGCCAGCAGCTTGGCGCGTAGCGGGAGCACGATAGATACGCAGTATTTT. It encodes CASSLARSGSTIDTQYF.

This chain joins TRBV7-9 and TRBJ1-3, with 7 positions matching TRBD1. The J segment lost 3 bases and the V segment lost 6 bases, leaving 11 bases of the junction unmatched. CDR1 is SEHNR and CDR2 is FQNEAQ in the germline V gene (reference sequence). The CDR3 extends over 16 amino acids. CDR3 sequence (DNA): TGTGCCAGCAGTTTATTACAGGGGAGACTTGGAAACACCATATATTTT. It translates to CASSLLQGRLGNTIYF.

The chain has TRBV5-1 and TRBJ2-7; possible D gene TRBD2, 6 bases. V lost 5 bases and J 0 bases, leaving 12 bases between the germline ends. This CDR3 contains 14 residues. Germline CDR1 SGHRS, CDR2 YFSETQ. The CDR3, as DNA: TGCGCCAGCAGTGTACAGACTAGCTCCTACGAGCAGTACTTC. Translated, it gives CASSVQTSSYEQYF. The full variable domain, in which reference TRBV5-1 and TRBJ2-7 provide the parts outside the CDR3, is KAGVTQTPRYLIKTRGQQVTLSCSPISGHRSVSWYQQTPGQGLQFLFEYFSETQRNKGNFPGRFSGRQFSNSRSEMNVSTLELGDSALYLCASSVQTSSYEQYFGPGTRLTVT.

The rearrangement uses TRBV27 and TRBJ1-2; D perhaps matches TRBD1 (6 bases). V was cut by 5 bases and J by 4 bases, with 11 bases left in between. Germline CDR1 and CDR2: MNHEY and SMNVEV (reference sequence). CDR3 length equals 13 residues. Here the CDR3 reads CASSPQGFYGYTF. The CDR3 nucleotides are TGTGCCAGCAGTCCGCAGGGGTTCTATGGCTACACCTTC.

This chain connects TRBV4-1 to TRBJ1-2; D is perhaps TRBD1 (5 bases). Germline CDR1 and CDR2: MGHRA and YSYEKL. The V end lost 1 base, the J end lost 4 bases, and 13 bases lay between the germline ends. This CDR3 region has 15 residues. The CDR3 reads CASSQVGQGGYGYTF. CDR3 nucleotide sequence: TGCGCCAGCAGCCAAGTCGGGCAGGGAGGCTATGGCTACACCTTC.